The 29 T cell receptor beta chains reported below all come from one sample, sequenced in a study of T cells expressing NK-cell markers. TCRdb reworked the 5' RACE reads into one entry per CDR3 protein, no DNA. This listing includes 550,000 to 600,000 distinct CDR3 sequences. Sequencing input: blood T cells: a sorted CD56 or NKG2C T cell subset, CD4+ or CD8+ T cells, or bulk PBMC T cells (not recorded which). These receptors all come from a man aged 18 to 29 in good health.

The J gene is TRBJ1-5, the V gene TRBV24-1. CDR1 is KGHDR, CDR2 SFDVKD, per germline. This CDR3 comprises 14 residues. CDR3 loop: CATSDLLEGSPQHF.

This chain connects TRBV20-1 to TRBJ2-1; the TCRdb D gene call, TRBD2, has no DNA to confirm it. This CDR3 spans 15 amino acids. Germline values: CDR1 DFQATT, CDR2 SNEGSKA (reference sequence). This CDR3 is CSASHASGRINEQFF.

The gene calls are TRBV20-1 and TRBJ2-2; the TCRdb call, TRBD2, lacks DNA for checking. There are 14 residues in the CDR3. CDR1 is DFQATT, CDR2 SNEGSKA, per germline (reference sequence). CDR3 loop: CSAPREGRAGELFF.

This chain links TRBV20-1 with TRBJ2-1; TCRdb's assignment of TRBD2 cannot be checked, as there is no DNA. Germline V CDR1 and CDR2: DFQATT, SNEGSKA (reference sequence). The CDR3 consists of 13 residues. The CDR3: CSAVGAGGLEQFF.

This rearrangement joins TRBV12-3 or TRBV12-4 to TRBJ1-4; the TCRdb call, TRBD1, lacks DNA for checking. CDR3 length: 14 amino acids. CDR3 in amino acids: CASSFGRGDEKLFF.

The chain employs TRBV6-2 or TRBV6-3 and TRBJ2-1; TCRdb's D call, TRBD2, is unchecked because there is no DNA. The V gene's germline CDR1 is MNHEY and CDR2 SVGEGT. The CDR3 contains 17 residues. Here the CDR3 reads CASIGSGRVRGRDEQFF.

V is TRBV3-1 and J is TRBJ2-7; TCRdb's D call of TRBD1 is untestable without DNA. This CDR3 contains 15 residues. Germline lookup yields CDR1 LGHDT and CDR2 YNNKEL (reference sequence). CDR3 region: CASTHRDRGRDEQYF.

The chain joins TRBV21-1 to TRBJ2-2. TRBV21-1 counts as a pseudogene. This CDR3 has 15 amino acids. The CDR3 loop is CASSKRRLNTGELFF.

The CDR3 sequence: CASSSGPSGGTGELFF. The rearrangement joins TRBV7-2 to TRBJ2-2; TCRdb indicates TRBD2, and absent DNA this call remains unverified. Germline V gene data show CDR1 as SGHTA and CDR2 as FQGNSA. The CDR3 runs 16 residues.

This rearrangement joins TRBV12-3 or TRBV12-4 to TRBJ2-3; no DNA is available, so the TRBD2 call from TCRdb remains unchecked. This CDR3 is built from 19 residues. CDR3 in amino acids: CASSVTSGRVSVGLDTQYF.

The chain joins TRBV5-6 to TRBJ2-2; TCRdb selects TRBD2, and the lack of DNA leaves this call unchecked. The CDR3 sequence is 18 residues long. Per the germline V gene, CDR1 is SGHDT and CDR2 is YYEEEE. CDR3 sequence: CASSLISRLAANTGELFF.

CDR3 loop: CASSLFAGGTEADTQYF. The rearrangement uses TRBV12-3 or TRBV12-4 and TRBJ2-3; the TCRdb call, TRBD2, lacks DNA for checking. The CDR3 length is 17 residues.

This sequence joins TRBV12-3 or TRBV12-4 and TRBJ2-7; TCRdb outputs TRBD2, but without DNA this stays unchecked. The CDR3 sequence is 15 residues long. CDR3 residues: CASSHRTSGRLEQYF.

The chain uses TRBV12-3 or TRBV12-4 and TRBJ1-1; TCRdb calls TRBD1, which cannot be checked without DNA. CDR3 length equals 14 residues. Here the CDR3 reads CASSLWGAGTEAFF.

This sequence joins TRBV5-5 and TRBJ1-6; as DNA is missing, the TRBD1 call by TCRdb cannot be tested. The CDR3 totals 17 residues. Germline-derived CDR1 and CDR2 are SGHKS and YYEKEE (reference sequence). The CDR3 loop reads CASSSRTESSYNSPLHF.

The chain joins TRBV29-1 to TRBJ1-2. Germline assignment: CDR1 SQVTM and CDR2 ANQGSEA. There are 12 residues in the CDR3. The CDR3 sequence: CSVRTLLYGYTF.

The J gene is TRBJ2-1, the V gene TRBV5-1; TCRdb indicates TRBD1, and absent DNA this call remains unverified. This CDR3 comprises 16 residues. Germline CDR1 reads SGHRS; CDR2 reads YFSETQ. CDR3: CASSLYNDPRQGEQFF.

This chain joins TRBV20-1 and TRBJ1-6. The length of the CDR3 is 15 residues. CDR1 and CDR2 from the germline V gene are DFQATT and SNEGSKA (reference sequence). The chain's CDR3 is CSARAVQHGNSPLHF.

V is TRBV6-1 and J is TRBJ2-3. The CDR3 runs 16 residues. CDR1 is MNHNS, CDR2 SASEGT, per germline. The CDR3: CASSEWAHSSTDTQYF.

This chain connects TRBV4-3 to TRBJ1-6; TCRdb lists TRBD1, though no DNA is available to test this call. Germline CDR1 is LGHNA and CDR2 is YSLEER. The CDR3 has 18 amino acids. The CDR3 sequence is CASSQEQGGSSYNSPLHF.

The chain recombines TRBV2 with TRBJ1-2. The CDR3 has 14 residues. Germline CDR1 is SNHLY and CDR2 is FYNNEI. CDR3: CASSGWPSFYGYTF.

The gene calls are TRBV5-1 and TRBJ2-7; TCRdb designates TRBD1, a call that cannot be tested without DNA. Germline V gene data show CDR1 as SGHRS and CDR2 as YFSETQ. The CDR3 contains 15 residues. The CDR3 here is CASSEKVGTSYEQYF.

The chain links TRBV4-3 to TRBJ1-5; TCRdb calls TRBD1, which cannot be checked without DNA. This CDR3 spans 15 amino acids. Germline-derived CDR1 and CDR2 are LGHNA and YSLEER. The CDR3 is CASSQDRGSNQPQHF.

The CDR3 sequence: CASSERQGLQETQYF. The V and J genes are TRBV2 and TRBJ2-5; TCRdb indicates TRBD2, and absent DNA this call remains unverified. CDR1 is SNHLY and CDR2 is FYNNEI in the germline V gene. The CDR3 length is 15 residues.

CDR3: CASSPDPRGRANSKDTQYF. This chain connects TRBV11-1 to TRBJ2-3; TCRdb selects TRBD2, and the lack of DNA leaves this call unchecked. The CDR3 has 19 amino acids. Looked up from germline, CDR1 is SGHAT and CDR2 is FQDESV (reference sequence). The full variable domain, rest sourced from reference TRBV11-1 and TRBJ2-3, is EAEVAQSPRYKITEKSQAVAFWCDPISGHATLYWYRQILGQGPELLVQFQDESVVDDSQLPKDRFSAERLKGVDSTLKIQPAELGDSAMYLCASSPDPRGRANSKDTQYFGPGTRLTVL.

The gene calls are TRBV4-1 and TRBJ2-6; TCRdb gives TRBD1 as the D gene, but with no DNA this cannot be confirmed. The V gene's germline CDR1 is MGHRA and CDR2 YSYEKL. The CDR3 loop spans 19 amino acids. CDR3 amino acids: CASSQVGGQGAGGANVLTF.

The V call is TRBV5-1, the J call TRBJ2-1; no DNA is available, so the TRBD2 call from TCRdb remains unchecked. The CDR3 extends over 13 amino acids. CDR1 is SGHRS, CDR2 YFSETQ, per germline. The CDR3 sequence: CASSLGRAPEQFF.

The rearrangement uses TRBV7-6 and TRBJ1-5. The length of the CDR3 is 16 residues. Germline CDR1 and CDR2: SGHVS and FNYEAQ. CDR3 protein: CASSLAAGPSNQPQHF.

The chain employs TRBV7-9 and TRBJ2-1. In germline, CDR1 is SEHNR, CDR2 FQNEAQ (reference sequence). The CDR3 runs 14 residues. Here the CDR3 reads CASSPQNPINEQFF. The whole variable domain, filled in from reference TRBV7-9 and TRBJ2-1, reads DTGVSQNPRHKITKRGQNVTFRCDPISEHNRLYWYRQTLGQGPEFLTYFQNEAQLEKSRLLSDRFSAERPKGSFSTLEIQRTEQGDSAMYLCASSPQNPINEQFFGPGTRLTVL.